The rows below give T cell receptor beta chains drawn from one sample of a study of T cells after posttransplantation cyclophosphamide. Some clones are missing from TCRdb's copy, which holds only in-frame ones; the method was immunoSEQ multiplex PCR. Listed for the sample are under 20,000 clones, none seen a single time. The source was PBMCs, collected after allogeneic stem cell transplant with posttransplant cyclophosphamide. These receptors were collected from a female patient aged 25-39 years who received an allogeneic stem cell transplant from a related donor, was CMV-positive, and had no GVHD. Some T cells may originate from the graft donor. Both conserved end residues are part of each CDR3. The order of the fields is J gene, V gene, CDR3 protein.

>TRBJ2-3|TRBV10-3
CAISEAADTQYF
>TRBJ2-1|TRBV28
CASSPLLGLAGVSEQFF
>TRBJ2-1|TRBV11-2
CASSPRGTWDHNEQFF
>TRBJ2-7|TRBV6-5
CASSYQAGSSYEQYF
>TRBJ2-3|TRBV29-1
CSVVLETDTQYF
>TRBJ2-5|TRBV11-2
CASSASVTSGTQETQYF
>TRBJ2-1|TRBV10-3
CAISETGSYNEQFF
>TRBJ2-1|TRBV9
CASSVGGGRAFHEQFF
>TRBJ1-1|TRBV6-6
CASSHPGTGEPEAFF
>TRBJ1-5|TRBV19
CASSIGRQGNQPQHF
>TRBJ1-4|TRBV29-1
CSVGGRTGNEKLFF
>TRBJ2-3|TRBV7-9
CASSLVADTQYF
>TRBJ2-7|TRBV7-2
CASSLGKGNYEQYF
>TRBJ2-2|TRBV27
CASSHRVGELFF
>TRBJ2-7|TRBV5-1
CASSWTGTGSHEQYF
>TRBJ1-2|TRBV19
CASSSHSRDGYTF
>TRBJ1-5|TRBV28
CASSFFGDRVNQPQHF
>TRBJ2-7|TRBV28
CASSFVREGHPYF
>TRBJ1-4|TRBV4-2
CASSHRGQMSNEKLFF
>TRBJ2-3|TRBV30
CAWSFGSGDTQYF
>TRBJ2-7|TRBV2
CASTTAPGSDYEQYF
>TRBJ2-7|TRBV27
CASSLSRDTNYEQYF
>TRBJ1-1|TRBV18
CASSLGTGGAAFF
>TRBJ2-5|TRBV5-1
CASSLDRGFQETQYF
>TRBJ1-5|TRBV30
CAWNLGNQPQHF
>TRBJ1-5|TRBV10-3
CAISDRVGTLNQPQHF
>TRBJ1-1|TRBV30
CAWSVQVNTEAFF
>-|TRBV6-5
CASSYHTFSSSYEQYF
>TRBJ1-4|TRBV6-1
CASSERGGNEKLFF
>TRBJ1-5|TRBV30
CAWSRRYLEPQHF
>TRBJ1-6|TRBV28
CASSWGREGPPLHF